The sequence of this T cell receptor (beta chain) was determined in a study of shared clonotypes between healthy human individuals. Findings and limits, study-wide: In contrast to clonotypes shared by all four donors, non-shared clonotypes had lower generation probabilities.

This table comes from immunoSEQ multiplex PCR, and its TCRdb copy is limited to in-frame clones, with some not included. The top ten clones hold 0.36% of a sample with 2,500,000 or so clones, 80% to 95% of them seen once. In regard to this clone: Its antigen is unknown.

The sequence derives from a man aged 18 to 35 in good health. Some clones in this sample may be carry-over from other donors' samples. The specimen was naive CD4+ T cells from PBMCs. Subset reported: CD45RA+ positively selected.

CDR3 DNA sequence: TGTGCCAGCAGTTTACCCTTGTCAGGGAGGGAAAAACTGTTTTTT. Protein product: CASSLPLSGREKLFF. The chain couples TRBV28 to TRBJ1-4, with a weak D call TRBD1 (5 bases). Per the germline V gene, CDR1 is MDHEN and CDR2 is SYDVKM. V dropped 2 bases and J dropped 8 bases, with 15 bases sitting between them. The CDR3 sequence is 15 residues long.